One TCR beta chain is described in this entry. The sample is drawn from a study of somatic mutations in cytotoxic T cells in rheumatoid arthritis. CDR3 length: 16 residues. From germline, CDR1 is MNHEY and CDR2 SMNVEV (reference sequence). Germline trimming cut 4 bases from V and 3 bases from J; bases unmatched to any gene: 6. Clones were read by immunoSEQ multiplex PCR, and TCRdb kept only the in-frame ones, dropping some. The sample holds around 15,000 clones, about four fifths seen once. The rearrangement uses TRBV27 and TRBJ2-3; 11 bases align to TRBD2. What was sequenced was CD8+ T cells sorted from blood. This receptor was obtained from a woman between 50 and 59 years old with rheumatoid arthritis. This CDR3 reads CASSYLAGGPTDTQYF. CDR3 nucleotides: TGTGCCAGCAGTTATTTAGCGGGGGGGCCGACAGATACGCAGTATTTT.